A single count supports the clone carrying this TCR beta chain. What it recognizes is unknown. The sample belongs to a study of chemoradiotherapy in HPV16-positive cancers. Study as a whole: Two HPV16-positive patients' cells yielded candidate HPV-specific clones and common motifs. Study-wide findings and caveats: HPV-responsive T-cell expansion during chemoradiotherapy was linked to improved recurrence-free survival in HPV16-positive patients. Candidate HPV-specific clones and E7-related TCR motifs grew in tumor during treatment. Only two HPV16-positive patients supplied the functional HPV-specificity definition.

The table came from immunoSEQ multiplex PCR; TCRdb's copy has only in-frame clones and leaves some out. Among about 17,000 clones, roughly 91% were seen once, and the ten largest hold approximately 2.5%. CDR1 is WNHNN, CDR2 SYGVQD, per germline (reference sequence). V was shortened by 2 bases and J by 6 bases, with 16 bases between the two germline ends. The CDR3 has 15 amino acids. The clonotype comes from a human donor with HPV-associated anogenital cancer. Material: blood, obtained from a patient who underwent chemoradiotherapy. The rearrangement links TRBV10-1 to TRBJ1-2; TRBD1 is a possible D gene (5 bases). The CDR3 loop reads CASSEGREGIHGYTF. CDR3 nucleotides: TGCGCCAGCAGTGAGGGGCGTGAGGGGATACATGGCTACACCTTC.